The text below deals with one T cell receptor beta chain. No antigen is known for it. These data are taken from a study of immune evolution from preneoplasia to lung adenocarcinoma. Study-wide results and caveats: From normal lung to invasive adenocarcinoma, top clone frequencies appeared to decrease. Highest clonality occurred in KRAS-mutant, not EGFR-mutant or double wild-type, nodules.

Using immunoSEQ multiplex PCR, the repertoire was profiled, and TCRdb retains in-frame clones only, with some absent. The table records about 6,000 clones, 78% of them present only once. The germline gives CDR1 LNHDA, CDR2 SQIVND (reference sequence). V was pared by 7 bases and J by 3 bases, with 18 bases between. The CDR3 has 15 amino acids. The receptor's source is an older donor with lung adenocarcinoma. The rearrangement links TRBV19 to TRBJ1-1; D is unresolved. Sequenced material: FFPE lung adenocarcinoma in situ tissue. The CDR3 DNA reads as TGTGCCAGTACCGCAGCCAGGAAAGCGGACACTGAAGCTTTCTTT. Protein product: CASTAARKADTEAFF.